This paragraph covers one T cell receptor beta chain sequence. Its antigen is still unknown. The input lacks base qualities; no much larger clone sits a single base away. The cohort was made up of 666 healthy bone marrow donors. Cohort members were all nominally healthy when sampled, although unrecorded immune exposures were likely present. The donor was CMV seronegative and belonged to the group of around 400 seronegative cohort members. A peripheral blood sample was provided by each donor, and peripheral blood mononuclear cells were used for TCR beta sequencing. The Qiagen DNeasy Blood Extraction Kit was used to extract genomic DNA from the blood cell samples. These data originate in a study of cytomegalovirus exposure and HLA in healthy donors (dated by TCRdb to 2017 to 2019). In the study overall: According to an earlier analysis of 587 of the donors, about 179 million T cells yielded 90 million to 130 million unique TCR beta sequences and more than 250 Gb of sequence data. Around 320 gigabases of sequencing data and 80 million or so unique TCR sequences were included in an early release covering around 600 HLA-typed donors. Of the roughly 400 genotyped donors, 65% to 90% fell in the genetic ancestry cluster associated with self-reported Caucasian donors. The study was designed to test whether signatures of past pathogen exposure could be identified by cataloging public T cell receptors. The study profiled the T cell repertoires of under 700 subjects by immunosequencing and related them to cytomegalovirus serostatus. Besides the first cohort of about 730 subjects, a separate validation cohort made up of about 120 different subjects was used. To predict cytomegalovirus infection status, the study brought together high-throughput TCR immunosequencing, statistical association of individual TCRs with disease status, and machine learning. A later analysis re-examined previously published TCR beta repertoires from more than 550 donors and added high-resolution HLA genotyping to investigate patterns of TCR occurrence. Rather than using new phenotypic data, the later analysis identified candidate immune exposures from TCR beta sequences and from how often those sequences occurred across donors. An earlier analysis of a few hundred of the donors applied high-throughput TCR beta sequencing to assess whether each TCR beta V gene segment acted as functional or pseudogenic. Donor age, sex, ethnicity and CMV serostatus were collected together with the repertoire data. A later genetic analysis took genome-wide SNP genotypes for about three fifths of the 666 donors and used that subset as a discovery cohort. Every repertoire in the discovery cohort had been generated on one and the same sequencing platform. HLA typing covered class I and class II loci at four-digit resolution. Typing coverage differed by locus: A, B, C, DRB1 and DQB1 were typed in about 629-630 donors, DQA1 in roughly 510, DPA1 in 600 to 610, and DPB1 in around 490. Four or five DR-DQ haplotypes were handled as single units for association and clustering because linkage in the cohort was strong. On average, roughly 240,000 unique TCR beta nucleotide sequences were sequenced per donor among 398 genotyped donors of the cohort, with about 17% of those sequences being non-productive. Findings and caveats that apply to the study as a whole: The only immune exposure information available for the cohort was CMV serostatus. Most CMV-associated TCR beta chains appeared to be HLA-restricted in a later analysis, and the HLA associations seemed to be driven largely by CMV exposure. A later genetic analysis reported fewer N-insertions in productive TCRs among donors in an Asian-associated ancestry cluster than the approximately 670-donor mean. When HLA alleles, especially DR and DQ, strongly co-occurred, TCR associations were difficult to assign to individual alleles. In both the original and validation cohorts, the classifier was reported to diagnose cytomegalovirus status with high specificity and sensitivity. The study gave a list of 150 to 200 TCR beta chains associated with cytomegalovirus. In a later analysis, several top co-occurrence clusters were reported to appear linked to parvovirus B19, influenza, CMV and Epstein-Barr virus. This cohort had only TCR beta chains sequenced, and the lack of alpha or paired-chain data limited which features could be detected. According to a later analysis, TCR association rates differed among HLA loci, with DRB1 alleles showing the most associated TCRs and HLA-C alleles showing the fewest. Across donors, most TCR sequences were observed very rarely, whereas some public TCRs were present in many individuals. Linkage disequilibrium might explain the correlated functional status among segregating V segments, but an unknown experimental factor could not be ruled out. The 87-base-pair reads could not distinguish some IMGT-functional V segments, including TRBV6-2 and TRBV6-3, so those segments were excluded. Because counts were too low, about 17 rarely observed V segments, including chromosome 9 orphons, were excluded from the earlier analysis of several hundred of the donors. The authors suggested that the approach could potentially be generalized to other disease states and immunological phenotypes. In a later analysis, HLA-associated TCR beta chains showed more clonal expansion and lower generation probabilities than non-associated chains that were equally common. An earlier analysis of 587 of the donors showed that most TCR beta V segments appeared in productive rearrangements either about 87% or about 30% of the time, which broadly matched IMGT annotations. A later genetic analysis associated a missense DCLRE1C variant with V-gene and J-gene trimming of TCR beta chains, and an independent cohort replicated the association. Three of the identified cytomegalovirus-associated TCR beta chains were confirmed in vitro to be specific for cytomegalovirus antigens. Roughly uniform sequencing depth across donors was assumed in presence/absence analyses, although this assumption may not hold. A further reported finding was that TCR beta sequences accurately predicted the HLA-A and HLA-B alleles for most subjects in the first cohort. Because some donors lacked HLA typing at each locus, the association tests relied only on the typed subset. A cluster of highly shared sequence variants was judged likely to represent a technical artifact of the sequencing pipeline. Specific HLA alleles were associated with some 15,000 TCR beta sequences at a false discovery rate of 0.05 in a later analysis.

Clipping removes 7 bases from V and 5 bases from J, with 16 as the unmatched junction base count. The CDR3 contains 16 residues, cysteine and phenylalanine counted. Only the CDR3 part of the read is kept: 48 bases, read in frame from the first base. Reading the germline V gene (reference sequence) gives CDR1 LNHDA and CDR2 SQIVND. Library creation used the immunoSEQ multiplex PCR assay. For the multiplex PCR, a mixture combining 60 forward primers for TCR Vbeta segments and 13 reverse primers for TCR Jbeta segments was used. Amplification of the CDR3 region of rearranged TCR beta genes was performed with a multiplex PCR assay on genomic DNA. Amplified TCR beta libraries were sequenced as 87-base-pair reads on the Illumina HiSeq System. The original methods were these. Across the 600 to 700 repertoires, a later analysis counted tens of millions of unique TCR beta chains, 9.5 million to 12 million of which were shared by at least two donors. Raw reads were error-corrected and collapsed into unique sequences by a nearest-neighbor algorithm in which closely related sequences were merged to remove PCR and sequencing errors. CDR3 sequences were aligned to IMGT reference sequences to assign V, D and J gene segments. For a sequence to be retained, at least a six-nucleotide match to both a V gene segment and a J gene segment was required. A rearrangement was called productive if the CDR3 had no stop codons and remained in frame with V and J, and every other rearrangement was called non-productive. CDR3 was defined according to IMGT convention as the region running from the second conserved V-encoded cysteine to the conserved J-encoded phenylalanine. In an earlier analysis of roughly 580 of the donors, sequences lacking an unambiguous match to a single V gene segment were excluded. An earlier analysis of fewer than 750 of the donors classified V segments as functional when productive rearrangements were above 56.7% and as segregating when the standard deviation between donors was above 5%. A statistical classification framework was developed to diagnose cytomegalovirus status using the catalog of TCR beta chain sequences. V and J gene assignment, in a later analysis, came from comparing TCR nucleotide sequences with IMGT/GENE-DB human TR gene sequences. The TCRdist pipeline was used in a later analysis to assign CDR3 sequences and most-parsimonious VDJ recombination scenarios. In a later analysis, every TCR beta chain was defined by the combination of its CDR3 amino acid sequence and its V-gene family, and reads without a unique V-gene family were dropped. As a way to deal with suspected cross-contamination and a sequencing artifact, a later analysis dropped 450 to 700 nucleotide sequences that were highly shared and had low generation probability. A later analysis calculated a clonal expansion index for each public chain from normalized within-repertoire ranks of inferred template counts. In a later analysis, generation probabilities were computed using a VDJ recombination model fitted to out-of-frame rearrangements, and the results were checked against IGoR. A later analysis scored TCR-TCR, TCR-HLA and TCR-CMV co-occurrence with hypergeometric tests, applying a repertoire-size bias correction to TCR pairs. A later analysis estimated false discovery rates by permuting HLA or CMV assignments 20 times. In a later analysis, co-occurring TCRs were grouped with DBSCAN, and TCRdist sequence similarity was added when clustering was performed within HLA-allele-positive subsets. Repertoires with fewer than 30,000 or more than 120,000 public chains were left out of co-occurrence clustering, as were about 5 repertoires with anomalous nucleotide sharing. TCRdb retrieved this table from immuneACCESS and kept in-frame rearrangements only. Not all clones are present; in checked studies, unresolved V genes account for under half, and no reason is known for the remainder. Clone size and V and J calls were adopted from that table, with D and trimming inferred from the DNA. The sample table lists some 140,000 clones, 83% of them with a count of one. The ten largest clones represent 1.5% of the sample.

Sequenced sample: PBMCs. This clonotype originated in a man aged 35 to 55 in good health and CMV-seronegative. The chain is made from TRBV19 and TRBJ1-2, and 7 bases in between align with TRBD1. The CDR3 has the sequence CASTSLRDRTEYGYTF. The DNA sequence is TGTGCCAGTACCTCCCTTAGGGACAGAACGGAGTATGGCTACACCTTC.